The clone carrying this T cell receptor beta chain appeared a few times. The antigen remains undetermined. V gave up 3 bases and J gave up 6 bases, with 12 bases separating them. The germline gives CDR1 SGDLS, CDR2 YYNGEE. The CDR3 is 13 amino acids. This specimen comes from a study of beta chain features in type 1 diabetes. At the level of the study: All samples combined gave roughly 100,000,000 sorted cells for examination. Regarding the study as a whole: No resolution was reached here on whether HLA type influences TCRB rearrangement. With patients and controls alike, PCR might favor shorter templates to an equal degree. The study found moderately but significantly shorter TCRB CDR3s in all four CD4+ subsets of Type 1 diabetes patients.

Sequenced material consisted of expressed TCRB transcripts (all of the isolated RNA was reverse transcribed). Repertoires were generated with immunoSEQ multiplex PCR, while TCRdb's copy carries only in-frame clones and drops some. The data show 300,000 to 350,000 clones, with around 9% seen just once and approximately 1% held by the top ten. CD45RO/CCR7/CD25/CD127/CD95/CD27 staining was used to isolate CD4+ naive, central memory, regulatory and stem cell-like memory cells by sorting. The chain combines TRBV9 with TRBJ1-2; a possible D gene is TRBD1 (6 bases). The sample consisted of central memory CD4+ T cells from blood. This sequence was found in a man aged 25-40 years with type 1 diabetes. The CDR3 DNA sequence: TGTGCCAGCAGCGCCACAGGGTATCATGGCTACACCTTC. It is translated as CASSATGYHGYTF.